The 21 T cell receptor beta chains presented below share a single source sample, sequenced in a study of T-cell reconstitution after alpha-beta-depleted transplantation in children. Unique molecular identifiers were used to barcode this TCRbeta library. One entry per CDR3 protein results from TCRdb running MiXCR on the PCR reads. The sample records around 210,000 distinct CDR3 sequences, roughly 7.1% being singletons. The sample consisted of PBMCs, taken before TCRalphabeta/CD19-depleted stem cell transplant. The receptors here all came from a boy aged 2 to 10 with acute lymphoblastic leukemia, due to receive a stem cell transplant.

In this sample, this clonotype turned up a few times. The CDR3 is CASSNSGDSTDTQYF. The CDR3 nucleotides read TGTGCCAGCAGCAATAGCGGGGATAGCACAGATACGCAGTATTTT. J is TRBJ2-3 and V is TRBV3-1, with 8 bases aligning to TRBD2. Germline V CDR1 and CDR2: LGHDT, YNNKEL (reference sequence). Losses at the gene ends were 5 bases for V and 0 bases for J; bases not matched to a gene: 4. CDR3 size: 15 residues.

This clonotype was recorded a few times. The chain has TRBV28 and TRBJ1-2, with a tentative D call TRBD1 (5 bases). The germline V gene has CDR1 MDHEN and CDR2 SYDVKM. This CDR3 has 15 residues. V was trimmed by 4 bases and J by 8 bases, leaving 20 bases between them. The CDR3 bases are TGTGCCAGCAGTTACCTTGGGACGGTTTCAGACGGCTACACCTTC. Protein: CASSYLGTVSDGYTF.

This clonotype was found once. V usage is TRBV18 and J usage is TRBJ2-2; the D is unclear. CDR1 is KGHSH, CDR2 LQKENI, per germline. This CDR3 is 12 amino acids long. Trimming cost V 2 bases and J 6 bases, with 4 bases left between them. The CDR3 protein is CASSPIPGELFF. CDR3 bases: TGTGCCAGCTCACCAATCCCCGGGGAGCTGTTTTTT.

The table lists this clonotype with a few counts. The V gene is TRBV9, the J gene TRBJ2-7; 7 positions match TRBD2. V shed 4 bases and J 5 bases; nucleotides not matched to a gene: 6. Per the germline V gene, CDR1 is SGDLS and CDR2 is YYNGEE. This CDR3 spans 13 amino acids. CDR3 nucleotides: TGTGCCAGCAGCTCTAAGACTAGCAACGAGCAGTACTTC. Translated: CASSSKTSNEQYF.

The gene calls are TRBV4-3 and TRBJ2-5, with D unclear. This CDR3 is built from 16 residues. Germline values: CDR1 LGHNA, CDR2 YSLEER. The V and J ends lost 0 bases and 1 base respectively, with 12 bases between them. The CDR3 loop is CASSQESTRFQETQYF. The CDR3 DNA reads TGCGCCAGCAGCCAAGAATCAACAAGGTTCCAAGAGACCCAGTACTTC.

This clonotype has only a few counts. V usage is TRBV7-3 and J usage is TRBJ2-2; no clear D. The CDR3 is 13 amino acids. CDR1 and CDR2 (germline): SGHTA, FQGTGA. The V gene lost 4 bases and the J gene lost 0 bases, with 3 bases spanning the gap. The CDR3 DNA reads TGTGCCAGCAGCTCCGCGAACACCGGGGAGCTGTTTTTT. Its protein product is CASSSANTGELFF.

Many counts were recorded for this clonotype. V and J are TRBV25-1 and TRBJ1-5; D unclear. The germline CDR1 and CDR2 sequences are MGHDK and SYGVNS. The ends were cut back, 2 bases at V and 1 base at J, with 12 bases in the middle. This CDR3 is 16 amino acids long. The CDR3 region is CASSEEGFESNQPQHF. The CDR3, as DNA: TGTGCCAGCAGTGAAGAGGGATTTGAAAGCAATCAGCCCCAGCATTTT.

This clonotype was seen at least ten times. The J gene is TRBJ2-3, the V gene TRBV28; 7 bases are shared with TRBD2. Trimming at V came to 5 bases and at J to 6 bases, leaving 11 bases not matched to a gene. Germline V lookup: CDR1 MDHEN, CDR2 SYDVKM. The CDR3 loop spans 15 amino acids. The DNA of the CDR3 is TGTGCCAGCAGTGCTAGCGGTGCTTTGGGGGATACGCAGTATTTT. This encodes CASSASGALGDTQYF.

This clonotype occurred many times. V is TRBV29-1 and J is TRBJ2-1; 10 bases agree with TRBD1. V gave up 4 bases and J gave up 8 bases; unmatched junction bases: 2. CDR1 and CDR2 (germline): SQVTM, ANQGSEA. This CDR3 has 12 residues. The CDR3 loop reads CSVGDRGYEQFF. The CDR3 coding sequence is TGCAGCGTTGGGGACAGGGGCTATGAGCAGTTCTTC.

This clonotype was counted a few times. CDR3 sequence: CASSWGGGETEAFF. As DNA, the CDR3 is TGTGCCAGCAGTTGGGGGGGCGGGGAAACTGAAGCTTTCTTT. The chain links TRBV27 to TRBJ1-1; weak D call: TRBD1 (6 bases). V gave up 4 bases and J gave up 5 bases, with 14 bases separating them. This CDR3 is 14 amino acids long. Germline V gene lookup returns CDR1 MNHEY and CDR2 SMNVEV (reference sequence).

V gene TRBV30 combines with J gene TRBJ2-5; D is possibly TRBD2 (6 bases). Germline lookup yields CDR1 GTSNPN and CDR2 SVGIG (reference sequence). This CDR3 comprises 13 residues. Trimming pared 5 bases from V and 0 bases from J, leaving 10 bases between. CDR3 loop: CAWVSGDQETQYF. The CDR3 DNA reads as TGTGCCTGGGTTAGCGGAGACCAAGAGACCCAGTACTTC.

Ten or more counts support this clonotype. V gene TRBV29-1 combines with J gene TRBJ1-2; the D is unclear. CDR3 size: 13 residues. V was cut by 4 bases and J by 4 bases, with 13 bases left in between. Germline CDR1 reads SQVTM; CDR2 reads ANQGSEA. The CDR3 coding sequence is TGCAGCGTTGTGGACGGTCGAAGCTATGGCTACACCTTC. Amino acids: CSVVDGRSYGYTF.

The chain recombines TRBV30 with TRBJ2-7; the D gene is possibly TRBD1 (5 bases). The CDR3 covers 12 residues. The germline V gene encodes CDR1 GTSNPN and CDR2 SVGIG (reference sequence). The germline V and J ends were trimmed by 4 bases and 3 bases, with 10 bases remaining between them. The CDR3 is CAWTQGRYEQYF. The CDR3 nucleotides read TGTGCCTGGACGCAGGGTCGCTACGAGCAGTACTTC.

The gene calls are TRBV28 and TRBJ2-7; the match to TRBD2 covers 10 bases. CDR1 and CDR2 (germline): MDHEN, SYDVKM. This CDR3 contains 15 residues. Trimming at V came to 6 bases and at J to 3 bases, leaving 8 bases not matched to a gene. CDR3 in amino acids: CASRPSGRGGYEQYF. Written as DNA, the CDR3 is TGTGCCAGCAGACCTAGCGGGAGAGGGGGCTACGAGCAGTACTTC.

V is TRBV10-3 and J is TRBJ2-1; unclear D gene. Germline assignment: CDR1 ENHRY and CDR2 SYGVKD. Trimming removed 4 bases from V and 2 bases from J, with 3 bases in between. The CDR3 contains 12 residues. The CDR3 is CAISGPYNEQFF. The CDR3 nucleotides read TGTGCCATCAGTGGTCCCTACAATGAGCAGTTCTTC.

This clonotype was detected many times. The chain has TRBV27 and TRBJ1-1, with D unresolved. The length of the CDR3 is 14 residues. CDR1 and CDR2 from the germline V gene are MNHEY and SMNVEV (reference sequence). Trimming removed 0 bases from V and 3 bases from J, with 8 bases in between. CDR3 residues: CASSLSGPHTEAFF. CDR3 nucleotide sequence: TGTGCCAGCAGTTTATCTGGGCCGCACACTGAAGCTTTCTTT.

This clonotype was found a few times. This CDR3 is missing its conserved last phenylalanine or tryptophan, likely due to a read error. Because the CDR3's place on the DNA is in doubt, the DNA is left out and the CDR3 is given as listed by TCRdb. The V and J genes are TRBV12-3 or TRBV12-4 and TRBJ1-3; the table's D call, TRBD1, was not checked against the DNA. Including both end residues, the CDR3 is 11 amino acids long. The CDR3: CASRAGMNTIY.

This clonotype showed up many times. The V call is TRBV27, the J call TRBJ2-4; 9 positions agree with TRBD1. Trimming took 6 bases from V and 0 from J; bases not matched to a gene: 9. This CDR3 is built from 17 residues. Germline CDR1 reads MNHEY; CDR2 reads SMNVEV (reference sequence). CDR3 in amino acids: CASRRDRARSAKNIQYF. CDR3 sequence (DNA): TGTGCCAGCAGGAGGGACAGGGCTCGGTCAGCCAAAAACATTCAGTACTTC.

This clonotype was detected a few times. The CDR3 DNA follows: TGTGCCAGCAGTAGGACTAGCGGGTTTTCCGGGGAGCTGTTTTTT. Protein product: CASSRTSGFSGELFF. This chain joins TRBV12-3 or TRBV12-4 and TRBJ2-2; 11 bases map to TRBD2. The V gene end was trimmed by 5 bases and the J gene end by 6 bases; junction bases not matched to a gene: 5. The CDR3 has 15 residues.

Many counts were recorded for this clonotype. This chain uses TRBV28 with TRBJ2-2, with a possible D match to TRBD1 (6 bases). This CDR3 contains 15 residues. Per germline, CDR1 MDHEN and CDR2 SYDVKM. V lost 5 bases and J 3 bases, leaving 13 bases between the germline ends. CDR3 region: CASSHSTGYTGELFF. CDR3 nucleotide sequence: TGTGCCAGCAGTCACTCGACAGGTTACACCGGGGAGCTGTTTTTT.

This clonotype has more than one count but fewer than ten. The chain's CDR3 is CAVQPDSTDTQYF. The CDR3 DNA follows: TGTGCCGTCCAACCGGACAGCACAGATACGCAGTATTTT. V usage is TRBV6-2 or TRBV6-3 and J usage is TRBJ2-3, with D uncertain. V lost 11 bases, J lost 0 bases, and 12 bases lay in between. CDR1 and CDR2 from the germline V gene are MNHEY and SVGEGT. This CDR3 has 13 amino acids.